The 29 T cell receptor beta chains below come from one sample, sequenced in a study of blood T cell repertoires in COVID-19. Measured with immunoSEQ multiplex PCR; TCRdb has only the in-frame clones, and not every one. The table records about 220,000 clones, under 90% of them present only once. Sample: peripheral blood. The receptor source for this set is a woman aged 55-70 years who had recovered from COVID-19.

The table lists this clone with a few counts. The chain is built from TRBV9 and TRBJ1-2, with D possibly matching TRBD1 (5 bases). This CDR3 is built from 13 residues. Per germline, CDR1 SGDLS and CDR2 YYNGEE. Trimming pared 4 bases from V and 1 base from J, leaving 8 bases between. CDR3 amino acids: CASSPGHNYGYTF. The DNA for the CDR3 is TGTGCCAGCAGCCCCGGACATAACTATGGCTACACCTTC.

CDR3 in amino acids: CASSPGGRVNTEAFF. CDR3 nucleotides: TGTGCCAGCAGCCCAGGGGGTAGAGTGAACACTGAAGCTTTCTTT. J is TRBJ1-1 and V is TRBV6-2 or TRBV6-3; TRBD1 agrees at 7 bases. Germline-derived CDR1 and CDR2 are MNHEY and SVGEGT. CDR3 length: 15 residues. V gave up 6 bases and J gave up 0 bases; unmatched junction bases: 7.

The genes are TRBV2 and TRBJ1-5; D is ambiguous. Deletions cut 3 bases from V and 3 bases from J, with 12 bases between. Per germline, CDR1 SNHLY and CDR2 FYNNEI. This CDR3 region has 15 residues. DNA of the CDR3: TGTGCCAGCAGTGAGCTGGGCACCCTCAATCAGCCCCAGCATTTT. Its translation is CASSELGTLNQPQHF.

J is TRBJ2-5 and V is TRBV5-1; perhaps TRBD2 as D (6 bases). Germline V gene lookup returns CDR1 SGHRS and CDR2 YFSETQ. Trimming shortened V by 4 bases and J by 2 bases, and 12 bases separated the two germline ends. The CDR3 extends over 14 amino acids. The CDR3 coding sequence is TGCGCCAGCAGCCCTGGGGGGATACAAGAGACCCAGTACTTC. Its translation is CASSPGGIQETQYF.

This chain connects TRBV27 to TRBJ1-1; a weak D match, TRBD1 (5 bases). The V end lost 2 bases, the J end lost 0 bases, and 7 bases lay between the germline ends. The CDR3 spans 14 residues. Germline loops: CDR1 MNHEY, CDR2 SMNVEV (reference sequence). The DNA for the CDR3 is TGTGCCAGCAGTTTAGACAGCATGAACACTGAAGCTTTCTTT. It is translated as CASSLDSMNTEAFF.

The V call is TRBV7-8, the J call TRBJ1-1; 9 positions match TRBD1. The CDR3 is 16 residues long. Germline V lookup: CDR1 SGHVS, CDR2 FQNEAQ. Trimming took 5 bases from V and 6 from J; bases not matched to a gene: 13. CDR3 residues: CASSPYRGRIKAEAFF. The DNA of the CDR3 is TGTGCCAGCAGCCCCTACAGGGGGCGAATTAAAGCTGAAGCTTTCTTT.

In its sample, this clone was seen a few times. The chain has TRBV6-5 and TRBJ1-6; D uncertain. CDR3 size: 12 residues. CDR1 MNHEY and CDR2 SVGAGI come from the germline V gene. V lost 6 bases and J lost 14, with 14 bases in between. CDR3 protein: CASSPTEQTLHF. The CDR3 DNA sequence: TGTGCCAGCAGCCCGACGGAGCAGACCCTCCACTTT.

This sequence joins TRBV6-2 or TRBV6-3 and TRBJ1-6, with 8 positions matching TRBD1. J lost 10 bases, V lost 1 base, and 6 bases had no gene match. The CDR3 runs to 15 residues. Germline CDR1 reads MNHEY; CDR2 reads SVGEGT. CDR3 loop: CASSYLQGDGSPLHF. The CDR3 DNA sequence: TGTGCCAGCAGTTACTTACAGGGGGACGGATCACCCCTCCACTTT.

The gene calls are TRBV5-4 and TRBJ2-3; 9 nucleotides agree with TRBD2. Germline V gives CDR1 SGHNT, CDR2 YYREEE (reference sequence). V was pared by 5 bases and J by 0 bases, with 4 bases of the junction left unmatched. This CDR3 comprises 15 residues. This CDR3 reads CASSGTSKSTDTQYF. The DNA for the CDR3 is TGTGCCAGCAGTGGGACTAGCAAAAGCACAGATACGCAGTATTTT. The variable domain in full, completed from reference TRBV5-4 and TRBJ2-3, reads ETGVTQSPTHLIKTRGQQVTLRCSSQSGHNTVSWYQQALGQGPQFIFQYYREEENGRGNFPPRFSGLQFPNYSSELNVNALELDDSALYLCASSGTSKSTDTQYFGPGTRLTVL.

The rearrangement uses TRBV9 and TRBJ1-1, with TRBD1 as a possible D gene (5 bases). V shed 4 bases and J shed 8 bases, with 15 bases lying between them. The CDR3 contains 13 residues. Germline-derived CDR1 and CDR2 are SGDLS and YYNGEE. The CDR3 here is CASSPRTSSEAFF. The CDR3, as DNA: TGTGCCAGCAGCCCCAGGACATCCAGCGAAGCTTTCTTT. Supplemented by reference TRBV9 and TRBJ1-1, the full variable domain reads DSGVTQTPKHLITATGQRVTLRCSPRSGDLSVYWYQQSLDQGLQFLIQYYNGEERAKGNILERFSAQQFPDLHSELNLSSLELGDSALYFCASSPRTSSEAFFGQGTRLTVV.

The chain carries TRBV11-2 and TRBJ2-5; the match to TRBD2 covers 11 bases. This CDR3 is 17 amino acids long. The V gene's germline CDR1 is SGHAT and CDR2 FQNNGV. Trimming removed 5 bases from V and 5 bases from J; junction bases left unmatched: 13. Written as DNA, the CDR3 is TGTGCCAGCAGCGAATGGAGTAGCGGGGGGGCCCTGGAGACCCAGTACTTC. It specifies CASSEWSSGGALETQYF.

The chain recombines TRBV27 with TRBJ2-7, with TRBD1 identical over 7 bases. Germline CDR1 reads MNHEY; CDR2 reads SMNVEV (reference sequence). The J segment lost 4 bases and the V segment lost 2 bases, leaving 5 bases of the junction unmatched. The length of the CDR3 is 14 residues. CDR3 in amino acids: CASSLVGQLYEQYF. CDR3 nucleotides: TGTGCCAGCAGTTTAGTGGGACAGCTATACGAGCAGTACTTC.

This clone occurred once. CDR3 in amino acids: CSAGDRVSYEQYF. CDR3 DNA: TGCAGCGCCGGGGACAGGGTTTCCTACGAGCAGTACTTC. This rearrangement joins TRBV29-1 to TRBJ2-7; 9 bases line up with TRBD1. Germline assignment: CDR1 SQVTM and CDR2 ANQGSEA. The CDR3 runs 13 residues. V lost 7 bases, J lost 1 base, and 5 bases stayed unmatched.

The V and J genes are TRBV18 and TRBJ1-3; D uncertain. Trimming removed 3 bases from V and 1 base from J, with 4 bases in between. Germline V gene sequence: CDR1 KGHSH, CDR2 LQKENI. CDR3 size: 13 residues. DNA for the CDR3: TGTGCCAGCTCACCTACATCTGGAAACACCATATATTTT. It translates to CASSPTSGNTIYF.

Note on this clone: An end of the junction differs from the germline gene, which may be a read error. The rearrangement uses TRBV3-1 (or the pseudogene TRBV3-2) and TRBJ2-1, with D possibly being TRBD2 (7 bases). Germline loops: CDR1 LGHDT, CDR2 YNNKEL (reference sequence). The CDR3 extends over 12 amino acids. In nucleotides, the CDR3 is TGTGCCAGCAGTCAAGGGGGGGACCTCAGTCTCTTC. This translates into CASSQGGDLSLF.

The genes are TRBV18 and TRBJ2-1; 11 bases are shared with TRBD2. Germline V gene lookup returns CDR1 KGHSH and CDR2 LQKENI. J was trimmed by 7 bases and V by 3 bases; bases with no gene match: 11. This CDR3 spans 17 amino acids. The CDR3 loop is CASSPALTSGVTNEQFF. CDR3 sequence (DNA): TGTGCCAGCTCACCCGCCCTGACTAGCGGGGTGACGAATGAGCAGTTCTTC.

This clone was seen repeatedly, ten times or more. The chain links TRBV9 to TRBJ1-1; 11 nucleotides agree with TRBD1. The germline gives CDR1 SGDLS, CDR2 YYNGEE. The trim removed 3 bases at V and 4 bases at J, leaving 2 bases unmatched. The CDR3 has 14 residues. The CDR3 protein is CASSAGQGGTEAFF. The CDR3, as DNA: TGTGCCAGCAGCGCGGGACAGGGGGGCACTGAAGCTTTCTTT.

This chain uses TRBV3-1 (or the pseudogene TRBV3-2) with TRBJ2-3; 8 bases match TRBD2. There are 14 residues in the CDR3. Germline V gives CDR1 LGHDT, CDR2 YNNKEL (reference sequence). The V and J ends lost 6 bases and 4 bases, in that order; junction bases with no gene match: 6. The CDR3 region has the DNA TGTGCCAGCAGACCCGCGGGGGGATCAGATACGCAGTATTTT. Its protein is CASRPAGGSDTQYF.

This chain links TRBV18 with TRBJ1-5; perhaps TRBD1 as D (5 bases). Trimming took off 3 bases at V and 11 bases at J, with 17 bases between the two ends. This CDR3 is 14 amino acids long. Germline loops: CDR1 KGHSH, CDR2 LQKENI. CDR3 in amino acids: CASSPGDTKGTQHF. The CDR3 region has the DNA TGTGCCAGCTCACCTGGAGACACTAAGGGGACCCAGCATTTT.

The chain carries TRBV2 and TRBJ2-1; 14 positions match TRBD2. Germline-derived CDR1 and CDR2 are SNHLY and FYNNEI. The CDR3 has 17 amino acids. The V segment lost 5 bases and the J segment 1 base; nucleotides outside the gene matches: 4. For the CDR3, the DNA is TGTGCCAGCAGTCCCCGACTAGCGGGGGGGTCCTACAATGAGCAGTTCTTC. It is translated as CASSPRLAGGSYNEQFF.

This chain uses TRBV5-3 with TRBJ1-2; TRBD1 matches at 7 bases. TRBV5-3 falls under the ORF class, with uncertain function. V trimming: 2 bases; J trimming: 2 bases; junction bases outside the gene matches: 9. CDR3 size: 16 residues. This CDR3 is CARSLSGQDVNYGYTF. CDR3 nucleotides: TGTGCCAGAAGCTTATCCGGACAGGATGTCAACTATGGCTACACCTTC.

This chain uses TRBV2 with TRBJ2-3; 8 positions agree with TRBD1. J lost 4 bases, V lost 8 bases, and 5 bases had no gene match. Germline CDR1 reads SNHLY; CDR2 reads FYNNEI. The CDR3 spans 13 residues. CDR3 loop: CASRQGSADTQYF. Written as DNA, the CDR3 is TGTGCCAGCCGACAGGGGTCGGCAGATACGCAGTATTTT.

This rearrangement joins TRBV7-8 to TRBJ2-7, with 12 bases matching TRBD1. CDR1 SGHVS and CDR2 FQNEAQ come from the germline V gene. This CDR3 is 15 amino acids long. Unmatched junction bases numbered 6, after V lost 5 bases and J lost 4 bases. CDR3 nucleotide sequence: TGTGCCAGCAGCAGGAGGGACAGGGGGCAGTACGAGCAGTACTTC. Amino acid sequence: CASSRRDRGQYEQYF.

The V and J genes are TRBV19 and TRBJ2-2, with 7 nucleotides matching TRBD2. In germline, CDR1 is LNHDA, CDR2 SQIVND (reference sequence). There are 14 residues in the CDR3. Germline trimming cut 3 bases from V and 4 bases from J; bases unmatched to any gene: 2. CDR3 nucleotide sequence: TGTGCCAGTAGTATCGGGGGGACCACCGGGGAGCTGTTTTTT. Amino acid sequence: CASSIGGTTGELFF.

The chain links TRBV27 to TRBJ2-7, with D maybe TRBD1 (5 bases). The CDR3 extends over 15 amino acids. Germline V gene sequence: CDR1 MNHEY, CDR2 SMNVEV (reference sequence). V gave up 1 base and J gave up 2 bases, with 12 bases separating them. CDR3 in DNA: TGTGCCAGCAGTTTATTAACAGGTCGCGCCTACGAGCAGTACTTC. This sequence encodes CASSLLTGRAYEQYF.

The rearrangement links TRBV5-1 to TRBJ1-6, with D tentatively TRBD1 (6 bases). The V end lost 2 bases, the J end lost 6 bases, and 15 bases lay between the germline ends. Germline CDR1 and CDR2: SGHRS and YFSETQ. The CDR3 length is 16 residues. In DNA, the CDR3 is TGCGCCAGCAGCTTAGAACAGGGCTCTGGTAATTCACCCCTCCACTTT. It specifies CASSLEQGSGNSPLHF.

The chain carries TRBV5-6 and TRBJ1-1, with D maybe TRBD1 (5 bases). CDR3 length equals 12 residues. V shed 1 base and J shed 9 bases, with 10 bases lying between them. Germline values: CDR1 SGHDT, CDR2 YYEEEE. CDR3 sequence reads: CASSLYAGKAFF. The DNA for the CDR3 is TGTGCCAGCAGCTTGTACGCAGGGAAAGCTTTCTTT.

This clone appeared a single time. V is TRBV5-6 and J is TRBJ1-1; a possible D gene is TRBD1 (6 bases). The CDR3 is 13 residues long. Germline-derived CDR1 and CDR2 are SGHDT and YYEEEE. Trimming pared 3 bases from V and 3 bases from J, leaving 9 bases between. The CDR3 is CASSWGTHTEAFF. In DNA, the CDR3 is TGTGCCAGCAGCTGGGGGACACACACTGAAGCTTTCTTT.

This clone occurred a few times. This chain joins TRBV28 and TRBJ1-1; 8 positions agree with TRBD1. V dropped 4 bases and J dropped 1; count of bases not matched to a gene: 5. This CDR3 contains 15 residues. Germline V gives CDR1 MDHEN, CDR2 SYDVKM. The CDR3 spells CASSSSGTGNTEAFF. Here the CDR3 DNA reads TGTGCCAGCAGTTCATCCGGGACAGGGAACACTGAAGCTTTCTTT.